The rows below give T cell receptor beta chains drawn from one sample of a study of blood T cell repertoires in COVID-19. Assay: immunoSEQ multiplex PCR; the TCRdb copy retains only in-frame clones and omits some. The table shows approximately 150,000 clones, with 65% to 85% occurring only once. Sequencing was done on a sample of peripheral blood. The origin of the receptors is a man aged 50 to 59 with active or convalescent COVID-19. The CDR3 runs from the conserved cysteine through the conserved F or W. A D gene is named only where the DNA matches it firmly. Size is omitted from some rows. Given values are once, few, many or a class for expanded clones.

j_call	v_call	clone_size	d_call	cdr3_nt	cdr3_aa
TRBJ2-1	TRBV7-2	NA	NA	TGTGCCAGCAGCCAGGACAGAGGCCCCTACAATGAGCAGTTCTTC	CASSQDRGPYNEQFF
TRBJ2-5	TRBV27	NA	NA	TGTGCCAGCAGTTTAGGACAGAGACAAGAGACCCAGTACTTC	CASSLGQRQETQYF
TRBJ2-3	TRBV5-1	NA	TRBD2	TGCGCCAGCAGCTCTGGGACTAGCGGGAGTGCCCGCACAGATACGCAGTATTTT	CASSSGTSGSARTDTQYF
TRBJ2-7	TRBV4-1	NA	NA	TGCGCCAGCAGCCAAGATCCCAGGGGAGTAGGGTCCTACGAGCAGTACTTC	CASSQDPRGVGSYEQYF
TRBJ2-5	TRBV19	NA	NA	TGTGCCAGTAGTGTACAGGGCCAAGAGACCCAGTACTTC	CASSVQGQETQYF
TRBJ1-1	TRBV28	NA	NA	TGTGCCAGCAGTCGCCAACAATGGAACACTGAAGCTTTCTTT	CASSRQQWNTEAFF
TRBJ2-1	TRBV7-2	NA	TRBD2	TGTGCCAGCAGCTTAGCGGGACTAGCGGAACACAATGAGCAGTTCTTC	CASSLAGLAEHNEQFF
TRBJ1-4	TRBV5-5	few	NA	TGTGCCAGCAACCTGGACAGTGGGGAAAAACTGTTTTTT	CASNLDSGEKLFF
TRBJ2-2	TRBV5-6	NA	NA	TGTGCCAGCAGCTTCTTACTGTTTCAGAACACCGGGGAGCTGTTTTTT	CASSFLLFQNTGELFF
TRBJ2-1	TRBV5-1	few	TRBD2	TGCGCCAGCAGCCCCGTAACTAGCGGGACCTACAATGAGCAGTTCTTC	CASSPVTSGTYNEQFF
TRBJ2-5	TRBV25-1	NA	TRBD2	TGTGCCAGCAGTATACTAGCGGGGCAAGAGACCCAGTACTTC	CASSILAGQETQYF
TRBJ1-2	TRBV4-2	NA	NA	TGTGCCAGCAGCCAAGATTCGCAGCCTAGCCGACGAGGCTACACCTTC	CASSQDSQPSRRGYTF
TRBJ1-4	TRBV19	NA	TRBD1	TGTGCCAGTAGTATAGACGGCAGGGGGCTGTCTAATGAAAAACTGTTTTTT	CASSIDGRGLSNEKLFF
TRBJ1-3	TRBV9	NA	NA	TGTGCCAGCAGCGTAGCTCGGGAGTGGGAAGGTGGAAACACCATATATTTT	CASSVAREWEGGNTIYF
TRBJ2-5	TRBV19	NA	NA	TGTGCCAGTAGTATGGGTAGGACAGTGACCCAAGAGACCCAGTACTTC	CASSMGRTVTQETQYF
TRBJ2-7	TRBV19	NA	TRBD1	TGTGCCAGTAGTAGAGGGACAGCGCCCTACGAGCAGTACTTC	CASSRGTAPYEQYF
TRBJ1-2	TRBV7-2	NA	TRBD1	TGTGCCAGCAGCCGTCAACAGGGGTATGGCTACACCTTC	CASSRQQGYGYTF